These 7 T cell receptor beta chains came from one sample sequenced in a study of identifying expanded T cells in peripheral blood. The assay was immunoSEQ multiplex PCR, and TCRdb's table has in-frame clones only and misses some. The profile shows about 81,000 clones, about four fifths of them singletons. The sequenced sample consisted of blood. The receptors here all came from a person aged 18 to 75 in good health.

V gene TRBV5-5 combines with J gene TRBJ1-2, with D hard to call. Germline assignment: CDR1 SGHKS and CDR2 YYEKEE (reference sequence). V lost 0 bases, J lost 2 bases, and 14 bases lay in between. The CDR3 has 16 residues. The CDR3 reads CASSLVGGDSNYGYTF. The CDR3 nucleotides read TGTGCCAGCAGCTTGGTCGGCGGGGATTCGAACTATGGCTACACCTTC.

This clone was detected once. Written as DNA, the CDR3 is TGTGCCTGGGGACCCGGATTTCAATACAATGAGCAGTTCTTC. Its translation is CAWGPGFQYNEQFF. V is TRBV30 and J is TRBJ2-1; D unresolved. Per the germline V gene, CDR1 is GTSNPN and CDR2 is SVGIG (reference sequence). V was cut by 5 bases and J by 4 bases, with 15 bases left in between. The CDR3 has 14 residues. Supplemented by reference TRBV30 and TRBJ2-1, the full variable domain reads SQTIHQWPATLVQPVGSPLSLECTVEGTSNPNLYWYRQAAGRGLQLLFYSVGIGQISSEVPQNLSASRPQDRQFILSSKKLLLSDSGFYLCAWGPGFQYNEQFFGPGTRLTVL.

The V gene is TRBV9, the J gene TRBJ2-3, with 9 bases lining up with TRBD2. V lost 0 bases and J lost 6; bases outside the gene matches: 8. CDR1 is SGDLS and CDR2 is YYNGEE in the germline V gene. The CDR3 is 16 amino acids. CDR3 in DNA: TGTGCCAGCAGCGTAGGGCTAGCGGGATCTGGTGATACGCAGTATTTT. It yields the protein CASSVGLAGSGDTQYF.

The gene calls are TRBV27 and TRBJ1-2; D call uncertain. Trimming took off 5 bases at V and 1 base at J, with 14 bases between the two ends. The CDR3 totals 15 residues. Germline lookup yields CDR1 MNHEY and CDR2 SMNVEV (reference sequence). The CDR3 sequence is CASSLSHPVNYGYTF. CDR3 in DNA: TGTGCCAGCAGTCTCTCCCACCCGGTTAACTATGGCTACACCTTC.

This chain joins TRBV7-8 and TRBJ2-7; D possibly matches TRBD1 or TRBD2 (5 bases each). Germline values: CDR1 SGHVS, CDR2 FQNEAQ. V shed 1 base and J shed 0 bases, with 13 bases lying between them. This CDR3 has 16 amino acids. Written as DNA, the CDR3 is TGTGCCAGCAGCTTAGGGGGACGGTTAAGCTCCTACGAGCAGTACTTC. Translation: CASSLGGRLSSYEQYF.

The rearrangement uses TRBV29-1 and TRBJ2-3; D perhaps matches TRBD1 (5 bases). V lost 6 bases, J lost 0 bases, and 13 bases lay in between. Germline assignment: CDR1 SQVTM and CDR2 ANQGSEA. This CDR3 region has 14 residues. The CDR3 is CSVQGSSSTDTQYF. CDR3 DNA: TGCAGCGTGCAGGGTAGCTCGAGCACAGATACGCAGTATTTT.

This chain uses TRBV4-2 with TRBJ2-7; D gene uncertain. The CDR3 contains 16 residues. V was clipped by 3 bases and J by 3 bases, with 18 bases between them. Germline loops: CDR1 LGHNA, CDR2 YNFKEQ. The CDR3 DNA reads TGTGCCAGCAGCCAGGAACACACCATCCAAAACTACGAGCAGTACTTC. This encodes CASSQEHTIQNYEQYF.